The 28 T cell receptor beta chains reported below all come from one sample, sequenced in a study of OX40 agonist ivuxolimab in advanced cancers. Method: immunoSEQ multiplex PCR; TCRdb's copy keeps in-frame clones and lacks some. Seen here are more than 25,000 clones, more than 75% observed once, and the top ten hold 25%. The specimen was CD4+ or CD8+ T cells sorted from blood, collected in a trial of the OX40 agonist ivuxolimab. These receptors all come from an adult with an advanced solid tumor such as melanoma, head and neck, liver or kidney cancer.

By share of the sample, this clone is medium-sized (0.01 to 0.1%). The V call is TRBV4-1, the J call TRBJ1-5, with 10 nucleotides matching TRBD1. The CDR3 extends over 14 amino acids. Germline loops: CDR1 MGHRA, CDR2 YSYEKL. V shed 4 bases and J 5 bases; nucleotides not matched to a gene: 2. The CDR3 loop reads CASSLGQGDQPQHF. The CDR3 DNA sequence: TGCGCCAGCAGCCTAGGACAGGGGGATCAGCCCCAGCATTTT.

The chain couples TRBV2 to TRBJ1-3, with a weak D call TRBD1 (6 bases). V was trimmed by 7 bases and J by 0 bases, leaving 13 bases between them. CDR3 length: 15 amino acids. From germline, CDR1 is SNHLY and CDR2 FYNNEI. As DNA, the CDR3 is TGTGCCAGCATTAACAGGGAGCCCTCTGGAAACACCATATATTTT. This encodes CASINREPSGNTIYF.

The V and J genes are TRBV7-9 and TRBJ1-1; the D gene is possibly TRBD1 (6 bases). Trimming removed 7 bases from V and 1 base from J, with 10 bases in between. The CDR3 sequence is 13 residues long. CDR1 is SEHNR, CDR2 FQNEAQ, per germline (reference sequence). The chain's CDR3 is CASTEDRNTEAFF. For the CDR3, the DNA is TGTGCCAGCACCGAGGACAGGAACACTGAAGCTTTCTTT.

This sequence joins TRBV2 and TRBJ2-1; D perhaps matches TRBD1 (5 bases). V was cut by 6 bases and J by 4 bases, with 10 bases left in between. CDR3 length equals 13 residues. Germline loops: CDR1 SNHLY, CDR2 FYNNEI. The CDR3 sequence is CASSPGRYNEQFF. As DNA, the CDR3 is TGTGCCAGCAGCCCAGGGCGGTACAATGAGCAGTTCTTC. Supplemented by reference TRBV2 and TRBJ2-1, the full variable domain reads EPEVTQTPSHQVTQMGQEVILRCVPISNHLYFYWYRQILGQKVEFLVSFYNNEISEKSEIFDDQFSVERPDGSNFTLKIRSTKLEDSAMYFCASSPGRYNEQFFGPGTRLTVL.

The chain is built from TRBV2 and TRBJ2-7; the match to TRBD2 covers 9 bases. The germline gives CDR1 SNHLY, CDR2 FYNNEI. The CDR3 sequence is 13 residues long. Trimming cost V 8 bases and J 0 bases; bases outside gene matches: 2. The DNA of the CDR3 is TGTGCCAGCTTTAGCGGGAGCTCCTACGAGCAGTACTTC. Translating gives CASFSGSSYEQYF.

DNA for the CDR3: TGTGCCAGTAGTTCCATAAGCTCCTACAATGAGCAGTTCTTC. Amino acid sequence: CASSSISSYNEQFF. The chain carries TRBV19 and TRBJ2-1, with no clear D. Germline V gene data show CDR1 as LNHDA and CDR2 as SQIVND (reference sequence). The CDR3 consists of 14 residues. Trimming took 5 bases from V and 0 from J, leaving 8 bases between them. Full variable domain (outside the CDR3, taken from reference TRBV19 and TRBJ2-1): DGGITQSPKYLFRKEGQNVTLSCEQNLNHDAMYWYRQDPGQGLRLIYYSQIVNDFQKGDIAEGYSVSREKKESFPLTVTSAQKNPTAFYLCASSSISSYNEQFFGPGTRLTVL.

The chain has TRBV10-2 and TRBJ2-7; 12 positions match TRBD2. Germline trimming cut 8 bases from V and 2 bases from J; bases unmatched to any gene: 4. This CDR3 is 14 amino acids long. Per germline, CDR1 WSHSY and CDR2 SAAADI. CDR3 sequence: CASQLAGGPYEQYF. The CDR3 coding sequence is TGCGCCAGCCAGCTAGCGGGAGGGCCCTACGAGCAGTACTTC.

This clone has more than one count but fewer than ten. This rearrangement joins TRBV7-3 to TRBJ2-3, with 8 bases aligning to TRBD2. The V segment lost 6 bases and the J segment 5 bases; nucleotides outside the gene matches: 7. CDR3 length: 14 residues. CDR1 is SGHTA, CDR2 FQGTGA, per germline. The CDR3 DNA sequence: TGTGCCAGCAGTACGGGAGCGGGAGTAGATACGCAGTATTTT. Translated: CASSTGAGVDTQYF.

A few counts support this clone. V is TRBV9 and J is TRBJ1-1; tentative D call: TRBD1 (5 bases). This CDR3 has 14 amino acids. Trimming took off 0 bases at V and 4 bases at J, with 10 bases between the two ends. Germline V gives CDR1 SGDLS, CDR2 YYNGEE. CDR3 nucleotide sequence: TGTGCCAGCAGCGTAGTTTCCGGGGGCACTGAAGCTTTCTTT. Translating gives CASSVVSGGTEAFF.

The chain is built from TRBV29-1 and TRBJ1-1; D is unresolved. The CDR3 has 16 amino acids. Trimming stripped 0 bases from V and 4 bases from J, with 18 bases between. Looked up from germline, CDR1 is SQVTM and CDR2 is ANQGSEA. The CDR3 region has the DNA TGCAGCGTTGAAGATGCGGTCACCACCGGGAGCACTGAAGCTTTCTTT. This sequence encodes CSVEDAVTTGSTEAFF.

This clone was seen only once. The genes are TRBV30 and TRBJ2-1; 13 nucleotides match TRBD2. Unmatched junction bases numbered 3, after V lost 1 base and J lost 3 bases. Germline V CDR1 and CDR2: GTSNPN, SVGIG (reference sequence). CDR3 length: 16 amino acids. CDR3: CAWSAGTSGVYNEQFF. CDR3 nucleotide sequence: TGTGCCTGGAGTGCGGGGACTAGCGGGGTCTACAATGAGCAGTTCTTC.

This chain links TRBV13 with TRBJ2-5, with 13 bases identical to TRBD2. The CDR3 runs to 16 residues. Germline-derived CDR1 and CDR2 are PRHDT and FYEKMQ (reference sequence). With V trimmed by 5 bases and J by 4 bases, 7 bases remained unmatched. DNA for the CDR3: TGTGCCAGCAGCCCAACTAGGACTAGCGGGAGAGAGACCCAGTACTTC. Residues: CASSPTRTSGRETQYF.

This chain connects TRBV29-1 to TRBJ2-7; 8 bases map to TRBD1. In germline, CDR1 is SQVTM, CDR2 ANQGSEA. V was clipped by 4 bases and J by 0 bases; unmatched bases: 2. This CDR3 comprises 13 residues. CDR3 region: CSVGTGTSYEQYF. The CDR3 DNA follows: TGCAGCGTTGGGACAGGGACCTCCTACGAGCAGTACTTC.

The DNA of the CDR3 is TGTGCCTGGAGTGTCTCAGGAGATAATTCACCCCTCCACTTT. Amino acid sequence: CAWSVSGDNSPLHF. The gene calls are TRBV30 and TRBJ1-6; D unclear. CDR3 length: 14 residues. Per the germline V gene, CDR1 is GTSNPN and CDR2 is SVGIG (reference sequence). V gave up 0 bases and J gave up 5 bases, with 8 bases separating them.

The chain has TRBV19 and TRBJ2-1; D possibly corresponds to TRBD1 (5 bases). Between the trimmed V and J ends, which lost 5 bases and 7 bases, there was a span of 9 bases. The CDR3 contains 12 residues. Per the germline V gene, CDR1 is LNHDA and CDR2 is SQIVND (reference sequence). Here the CDR3 reads CASSQGGNEQFF. DNA of the CDR3: TGTGCCAGTAGTCAGGGTGGAAATGAGCAGTTCTTC.

The chain joins TRBV5-6 to TRBJ2-5, with D possibly matching TRBD1 (6 bases). V was pared by 1 base and J by 5 bases, with 9 bases between. The CDR3 loop spans 13 amino acids. The germline V gene has CDR1 SGHDT and CDR2 YYEEEE. CDR3 amino acids: CASSLTGSETQYF. In DNA, the CDR3 is TGTGCCAGCAGCTTGACAGGGAGCGAGACCCAGTACTTC.

The J gene is TRBJ2-2, the V gene TRBV27; TRBD1 is a possible D gene (6 bases). From germline, CDR1 is MNHEY and CDR2 SMNVEV (reference sequence). This CDR3 has 13 amino acids. The V and J ends lost 3 bases and 5 bases respectively, with 7 bases between them. CDR3 amino acids: CASSFQGTGELFF. CDR3 DNA: TGTGCCAGCAGTTTTCAGGGGACCGGGGAGCTGTTTTTT.

The chain combines TRBV11-2 with TRBJ2-5, with D perhaps matching TRBD1 or TRBD2 (5 bases each). V was trimmed by 4 bases and J by 2 bases, leaving 8 bases between them. CDR1 is SGHAT and CDR2 is FQNNGV in the germline V gene. CDR3 length: 13 residues. This CDR3 is CASSWGNQETQYF. The CDR3 nucleotides read TGTGCCAGCAGCTGGGGGAATCAAGAGACCCAGTACTTC.

V gene TRBV7-9 combines with J gene TRBJ2-2; 11 positions match TRBD1. V trimming: 2 bases; J trimming: 4 bases; junction bases outside the gene matches: 3. The CDR3 has 16 residues. Germline V lookup: CDR1 SEHNR, CDR2 FQNEAQ (reference sequence). In DNA form, the CDR3 reads TGTGCCAGCAGCTTATGGGGACAGGGGGGCACCGGGGAGCTGTTTTTT. It encodes CASSLWGQGGTGELFF.

The chain joins TRBV11-3 to TRBJ2-1; 15 bases agree with TRBD2. V was pared by 1 base and J by 3 bases, with 7 bases of the junction left unmatched. CDR3 size: 19 residues. CDR1 is SGHNT and CDR2 is YENEEA in the germline V gene. In DNA form, the CDR3 reads TGTGCCAGCAGCTTAGGGGGGACTAGCGGGAGGAGGCTCTACAATGAGCAGTTCTTC. Protein product: CASSLGGTSGRRLYNEQFF. Drawing the rest from reference TRBV11-3 and TRBJ2-1, the complete variable domain is EAGVVQSPRYKIIEKKQPVAFWCNPISGHNTLYWYLQNLGQGPELLIRYENEEAVDDSQLPKDRFSAERLKGVDSTLKIQPAELGDSAVYLCASSLGGTSGRRLYNEQFFGPGTRLTVL.

This chain uses TRBV18 with TRBJ2-3, with 7 bases lining up with TRBD1. The CDR3 is 17 residues long. Per germline, CDR1 KGHSH and CDR2 LQKENI. The V gene end was trimmed by 0 bases and the J gene end by 5 bases; junction bases not matched to a gene: 11. Here the CDR3 reads CASSPPDRVRGKDTQYF. Written as DNA, the CDR3 is TGTGCCAGCTCACCACCGGATCGGGTCAGGGGGAAAGATACGCAGTATTTT.

In this sample, this clone turned up once. The chain has TRBV5-4 and TRBJ2-7, with D unresolved. CDR1 SGHNT and CDR2 YYREEE come from the germline V gene (reference sequence). The CDR3 loop spans 14 amino acids. V lost 4 bases and J 0 bases, leaving 11 bases between the germline ends. CDR3 region: CASSPSPSSYEQYF. The CDR3 DNA sequence: TGTGCCAGCAGCCCCTCCCCTAGCTCCTACGAGCAGTACTTC. Full variable domain (rest looked up from reference TRBV5-4 and TRBJ2-7): ETGVTQSPTHLIKTRGQQVTLRCSSQSGHNTVSWYQQALGQGPQFIFQYYREEENGRGNFPPRFSGLQFPNYSSELNVNALELDDSALYLCASSPSPSSYEQYFGPGTRLTVT.

The J gene is TRBJ1-5, the V gene TRBV16; 10 nucleotides agree with TRBD1. Germline loops: CDR1 KGHSY, CDR2 FQNENV. Unmatched junction bases numbered 2, after V lost 4 bases and J lost 2 bases. CDR3 length: 15 residues. CDR3 loop: CASSPGQGGNQPQHF. CDR3 coding DNA: TGTGCCAGCAGCCCCGGACAGGGGGGCAATCAGCCCCAGCATTTT. The full variable domain, with the rest looked up from reference TRBV16 and TRBJ1-5, is GEEVAQTPKHLVRGEGQKAKLYCAPIKGHSYVFWYQQVLKNEFKFLISFQNENVFDETGMPKERFSAKCLPNSPCSLEIQATKLEDSAVYFCASSPGQGGNQPQHFGDGTRLSIL.

J is TRBJ2-1 and V is TRBV27; the match to TRBD2 covers 8 bases. Per germline, CDR1 MNHEY and CDR2 SMNVEV (reference sequence). V shed 6 bases, J shed 3 bases, and the junction held 4 bases outside the gene matches. This CDR3 contains 14 residues. The CDR3: CASRLLAGYNEQFF. CDR3 DNA: TGTGCCAGCAGATTGCTAGCGGGCTACAATGAGCAGTTCTTC.

The genes are TRBV2 and TRBJ2-1; TRBD2 aligns across 11 bases. This CDR3 has 15 amino acids. Germline loops: CDR1 SNHLY, CDR2 FYNNEI. Trimming at V came to 6 bases and at J to 4 bases, leaving 5 bases not matched to a gene. CDR3 region: CASREGLAEYNEQFF. The CDR3 nucleotides read TGTGCCAGCAGGGAGGGACTAGCGGAATACAATGAGCAGTTCTTC.

The chain joins TRBV6-5 to TRBJ2-3, with D hard to call. There are 12 residues in the CDR3. CDR1 and CDR2 (germline): MNHEY, SVGAGI. Trimming took off 6 bases at V and 6 bases at J, with 10 bases between the two ends. Here the CDR3 reads CASSYPSDTQYF. The CDR3 DNA reads TGTGCCAGCAGCTATCCCAGCGATACGCAGTATTTT.

V and J are TRBV7-3 and TRBJ2-2, with 13 bases aligning to TRBD2. The V segment lost 8 bases and the J segment 5 bases; nucleotides outside the gene matches: 5. This CDR3 has 15 amino acids. CDR1 and CDR2 from the germline V gene are SGHTA and FQGTGA. CDR3 bases: TGTGCCAGCCGGACTAGCGGGAGTGTAACCGGGGAGCTGTTTTTT. It translates to CASRTSGSVTGELFF.

As regards this clone: Other DNA sequences within the sample encode an identical CDR3. The chain uses TRBV5-1 and TRBJ2-1; D could derive from TRBD1 or TRBD2 (6 bases each). Germline loops: CDR1 SGHRS, CDR2 YFSETQ. The ends were cut back, 2 bases at V and 4 bases at J, with 10 bases in the middle. This CDR3 is built from 14 residues. CDR3 DNA: TGCGCCAGCAGCTTTGGAGGGGGGTACAATGAGCAGTTCTTC. Its translation: CASSFGGGYNEQFF. Supplemented by reference TRBV5-1 and TRBJ2-1, the full variable domain reads KAGVTQTPRYLIKTRGQQVTLSCSPISGHRSVSWYQQTPGQGLQFLFEYFSETQRNKGNFPGRFSGRQFSNSRSEMNVSTLELGDSALYLCASSFGGGYNEQFFGPGTRLTVL.